This T cell receptor beta chain emerged from a study of T-cell memory formation after mild COVID-19 (dated by TCRdb to about 2021). General notes on the study: TCR sequence clusters from the two donors were found to be largely donor specific. In a couple of donors, T-cell clones that expanded and contracted after mild COVID-19 were followed by sequencing TCRalpha and TCRbeta repertoires longitudinally. Two young, previously healthy adult volunteers made up the cohort, one male and one female.

About this clonotype: Its antigen is still unknown. No per-base quality is available; no much larger clone lies one base away.

The run used an Illumina NovaSeq 6000. TCRalpha and TCRbeta cDNA libraries were built by 5'RACE with constant-segment primers, adding sample barcodes and unique molecular identifiers. Trizol reagent was used to extract RNA from every sample. The libraries were amplified in two PCR steps, and the second step added a second sample barcode and Illumina TruSeq adapters. Libraries were sequenced on an Illumina NovaSeq with 2 x 150 bp paired-end reads. From the authors' description of their analysis: The reads were demultiplexed and collapsed into UMI-guided consensus sequences using migec v1.2.7. Using mixcr v2.1.11, UMI consensuses were aligned to TRA and TRB V and J templates and then assembled into clonotypes. Clonotypes were classified as expanded or contracted when called significant by both edgeR and NoisET, with noise models trained on biological replicates. For edgeR calls, a false discovery rate-adjusted p below 0.01 and a log2 fold-change threshold of 1 were applied. As an exploratory analysis of dynamics, max-normalized trajectories of the 1000 most abundant clonotypes were examined with PCA combined with hierarchical clustering. Each responding clone was given a CD4 or CD8 phenotype based on the CD4+ and CD8+ repertoires, which had been sequenced separately. The public reads were quality trimmed at Q25 with fastp and then assembled into clones with MiXCR by TCRdb, keeping productive beta chains. A single entry per CDR3 protein holds the most common genes and DNA from its merged rows. None of the V and J calls come from the authors' own analysis; TCRdb made them. The sample profile shows under 300,000 distinct CDR3 sequences; around 15% of them were found once. Clones ranked in the top ten supply over 20% of the sample.

PBMCs were isolated by Ficoll-Paque density gradient centrifugation. Overall study results and their limits: The study included only a couple of mild cases, and larger cohorts that include severe cases with pre-infection samples were judged to be necessary. From day 15 to 85, contracting clones showed balanced CD4/CD8 phenotypes, whereas a second wave of clones that expanded from day 15 to 37 leaned towards CD4+. The detection of some responding clones in pre-infection memory suggests that pre-existing cross-reactive memory T cells joined the SARS-CoV-2 response. Contracting CD4+ clones were found mainly in CM and EM memory subsets, while CD8+ clones were enriched in EMRA. SARS-CoV-2 specificity of the second-wave clones peaking on day 37 was not confirmed.

The clonotype comes from a man aged 18-30 years who had mild COVID-19 (a few samples of this study predate the infection). The sample titles of this study are shuffled in the database, so cell type and time point are left out; the donor was told from shared clones. The specimen sequenced was PBMCs or a T cell subset sorted from them (not recorded which).

Here the CDR3 is given as CASSPGLRYGYTF. The nucleotide sequence is TGTGCCAGCAGCCCAGGGCTTCGCTATGGCTACACCTTC. The rearranged segments are TRBV6-2 or TRBV6-3 and TRBJ1-2, with a weak D call of TRBD1 (5 bases match). V drops 6 bases and J drops 4 bases, leaving 12 bases in between. Its CDR3 holds 13 amino acids, cysteine through phenylalanine. Only the CDR3 DNA stays, 39 bases, in frame from base 1. Sequences MNHEY (CDR1) and SVGEGT (CDR2) are obtained from the germline V gene.